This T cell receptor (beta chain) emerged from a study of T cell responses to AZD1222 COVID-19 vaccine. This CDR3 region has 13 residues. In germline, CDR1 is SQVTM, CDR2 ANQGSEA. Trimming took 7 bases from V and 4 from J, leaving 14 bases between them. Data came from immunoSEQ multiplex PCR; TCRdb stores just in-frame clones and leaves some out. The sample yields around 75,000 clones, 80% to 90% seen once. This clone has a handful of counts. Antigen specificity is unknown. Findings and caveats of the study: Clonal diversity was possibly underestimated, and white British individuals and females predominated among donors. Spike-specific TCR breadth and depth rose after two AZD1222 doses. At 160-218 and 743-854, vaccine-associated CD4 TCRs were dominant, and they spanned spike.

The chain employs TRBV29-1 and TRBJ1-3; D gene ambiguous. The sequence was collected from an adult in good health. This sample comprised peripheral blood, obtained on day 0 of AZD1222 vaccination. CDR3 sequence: CSASTGGGNTIYF. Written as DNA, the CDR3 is TGCAGCGCCTCAACCGGAGGGGGAAACACCATATATTTT.